Each of the 23 T cell receptor beta chains below was sequenced from the same sample in a study of resident and recirculating memory T cells in vitiligo. Sequencing used immunoSEQ multiplex PCR; TCRdb keeps in-frame clones, though not all of them. The sample holds more than 70,000 clones; just over 90% are singletons and the top ten take about 5%. The sequencing input was blood. The receptors here all came from a male donor with vitiligo.

This sequence joins TRBV10-2 and TRBJ1-1, with TRBD1 identical over 8 bases. Trimming took 4 bases from V and 0 from J; bases not matched to a gene: 1. CDR1 and CDR2 (germline): WSHSY, SAAADI. The CDR3 has 14 amino acids. The CDR3 here is CASSGRGLNTEAFF. The CDR3 DNA follows: TGCGCCAGCAGTGGCAGGGGGCTGAACACTGAAGCTTTCTTT.

The chain uses TRBV28 and TRBJ2-5; D might be TRBD1 (5 bases). With 3 bases removed from V and 7 bases from J, the gap between germline ends came to 9 bases. CDR1 and CDR2 (germline): MDHEN, SYDVKM. The CDR3 is 12 amino acids. The CDR3 nucleotides are TGTGCCAGCAGTTTTTACCAGGGGACCCAGTACTTC. Encoded protein: CASSFYQGTQYF.

Here the CDR3 reads CASSFGTSGNTGELFF. In DNA, the CDR3 is TGCGCCAGCAGCTTCGGGACTAGCGGGAACACCGGGGAGCTGTTTTTT. The chain uses TRBV5-1 and TRBJ2-2; 11 nucleotides align to TRBD2. The ends lost 2 bases at V and 1 base at J; junction bases unmatched: 1. The CDR3 loop spans 16 amino acids. Germline values: CDR1 SGHRS, CDR2 YFSETQ.

The chain uses TRBV5-4 and TRBJ1-5; 8 nucleotides agree with TRBD1. CDR3 length equals 14 residues. CDR1 is SGHNT and CDR2 is YYREEE in the germline V gene (reference sequence). J lost 5 bases, V lost 3 bases, and 4 bases had no gene match. The CDR3 sequence is CASSSDRGDQPQHF. The CDR3 region has the DNA TGTGCCAGCAGCTCCGACAGGGGAGATCAGCCCCAGCATTTT.

The gene calls are TRBV9 and TRBJ1-2; D is undetermined. The germline gives CDR1 SGDLS, CDR2 YYNGEE. This CDR3 is built from 15 residues. V gave up 0 bases and J gave up 8 bases, with 17 bases separating them. CDR3 in amino acids: CASSVGYRGMAGYTF. CDR3 DNA sequence: TGTGCCAGCAGCGTAGGGTACCGCGGTATGGCGGGCTACACCTTC.

The rearrangement uses TRBV7-6 and TRBJ2-7; D is possibly TRBD2 (5 bases). CDR3 size: 14 residues. Trimming shortened V by 1 base and J by 3 bases, and 10 bases separated the two germline ends. Germline values: CDR1 SGHVS, CDR2 FNYEAQ. The CDR3 protein is CASSLGAGVYEQYF. DNA of the CDR3: TGTGCCAGCAGCTTAGGTGCCGGGGTCTACGAGCAGTACTTC.

J is TRBJ2-7 and V is TRBV28; TRBD2 matches 9 bases. This CDR3 spans 15 amino acids. The ends lost 6 bases at V and 2 bases at J; junction bases unmatched: 8. Germline V CDR1 and CDR2: MDHEN, SYDVKM. CDR3 region: CASSWGLAAAYEQYF. The DNA of the CDR3 is TGTGCCAGCAGCTGGGGACTAGCAGCCGCCTACGAGCAGTACTTC.

The rearrangement links TRBV5-1 to TRBJ1-1; TRBD1 might be the D (6 bases). The CDR3 runs to 14 residues. Germline V gene lookup returns CDR1 SGHRS and CDR2 YFSETQ. Trimming took 1 base from V and 3 from J, leaving 10 bases between them. CDR3 sequence: CASSLRGSDTEAFF. In DNA, the CDR3 is TGCGCCAGCAGCTTGAGGGGGTCGGACACTGAAGCTTTCTTT.

The rearrangement uses TRBV7-9 and TRBJ2-7; possible D gene TRBD1, 5 bases. CDR1 SEHNR and CDR2 FQNEAQ come from the germline V gene (reference sequence). This CDR3 comprises 13 residues. V was trimmed by 3 bases and J by 2 bases, leaving 8 bases between them. CDR3 sequence reads: CASSFDSAYEQYF. The CDR3 DNA sequence: TGTGCCAGCAGCTTCGACAGCGCCTACGAGCAGTACTTC.

V is TRBV4-2 and J is TRBJ2-3, with 8 bases fitting TRBD2. This CDR3 comprises 16 residues. CDR1 and CDR2 (germline): LGHNA, YNFKEQ. Losses at the gene ends were 0 bases for V and 2 bases for J; bases not matched to a gene: 4. CDR3 coding DNA: TGTGCCAGCAGCCAAGATCCAGCGGGAGACACAGATACGCAGTATTTT. It encodes CASSQDPAGDTDTQYF.

This clone was seen a few times. V is TRBV19 and J is TRBJ1-2, with TRBD1 identical over 8 bases. The V and J ends lost 4 bases and 12 bases, in that order; junction bases with no gene match: 10. The length of the CDR3 is 13 residues. The germline CDR1 and CDR2 sequences are LNHDA and SQIVND (reference sequence). CDR3 sequence: CASSTASGGPDTF. CDR3 in DNA: TGTGCCAGTAGTACCGCATCAGGGGGCCCTGACACCTTC.

V gene TRBV27 combines with J gene TRBJ2-7; 11 positions agree with TRBD1. V was clipped by 5 bases and J by 8 bases; unmatched bases: 8. Germline CDR1 reads MNHEY; CDR2 reads SMNVEV (reference sequence). The CDR3 loop spans 14 amino acids. CDR3 in amino acids: CASSPGTGGLKQYF. Here the CDR3 DNA reads TGTGCCAGCAGTCCCGGGACAGGGGGTTTGAAGCAGTACTTC.

The rearrangement uses TRBV4-1 and TRBJ2-7; TRBD2 might be the D (6 bases). CDR3 length: 15 amino acids. V shed 0 bases and J shed 0 bases, with 9 bases lying between them. The germline V gene has CDR1 MGHRA and CDR2 YSYEKL. The CDR3 is CASSQERRDSYEQYF. Here the CDR3 DNA reads TGCGCCAGCAGCCAAGAGAGGCGGGACTCCTACGAGCAGTACTTC.

This chain joins TRBV10-3 and TRBJ1-5; TRBD1 is a possible D gene (6 bases). Germline CDR1 and CDR2: ENHRY and SYGVKD. The CDR3 is 14 amino acids. Between the trimmed V and J ends, which lost 0 bases and 8 bases, there was a span of 11 bases. The CDR3 bases are TGTGCCATCAGTGAGTCCCGGACAGATAAGCCCCAGCATTTT. The encoded protein is CAISESRTDKPQHF.

The V call is TRBV7-2, the J call TRBJ2-2; possibly TRBD2 for D (5 bases). The length of the CDR3 is 15 residues. Germline V gene lookup returns CDR1 SGHTA and CDR2 FQGNSA. V was trimmed by 3 bases and J by 5 bases, leaving 13 bases between them. The CDR3 sequence: CASSLYITGTGELFF. DNA for the CDR3: TGTGCCAGCAGCTTGTACATAACGGGGACCGGGGAGCTGTTTTTT.

The chain employs TRBV6-5 and TRBJ1-2; TRBD1 matches 9 bases. The J segment lost 1 base and the V segment lost 5 bases, leaving 5 bases of the junction unmatched. CDR3 length: 15 amino acids. Per the germline V gene, CDR1 is MNHEY and CDR2 is SVGAGI. The CDR3 DNA reads TGTGCCAGCAGTAACAGGGGGCTGGGTAACTATGGCTACACCTTC. It yields the protein CASSNRGLGNYGYTF.

This clone has just a few counts. The chain combines TRBV6-4 with TRBJ2-3; D is possibly TRBD1 (7 bases). The ends were cut back, 6 bases at V and 0 bases at J, with 13 bases in the middle. Germline V CDR1 and CDR2: MRHNA, SNTAGT. The CDR3 runs to 15 residues. CDR3 sequence reads: CASSYQGGSTDTQYF. As DNA, the CDR3 is TGTGCCAGCAGCTATCAGGGGGGAAGCACAGATACGCAGTATTTT.

The V and J genes are TRBV28 and TRBJ2-7; perhaps TRBD1 as D (6 bases). With 3 bases removed from V and 3 bases from J, the gap between germline ends came to 15 bases. The CDR3 spans 15 residues. The germline gives CDR1 MDHEN, CDR2 SYDVKM. CDR3 sequence (DNA): TGTGCCAGCAGTTTTCAGGGGAGAGCGCACTACGAGCAGTACTTC. Amino acid sequence: CASSFQGRAHYEQYF.

The rearrangement uses TRBV30 and TRBJ2-7, with 11 bases lining up with TRBD2. CDR1 is GTSNPN and CDR2 is SVGIG in the germline V gene (reference sequence). The CDR3 is 15 amino acids. With 0 bases clipped from V and 9 bases from J, the junction kept 10 bases outside the gene matches. The CDR3 region is CAWSVQGLAGGRQYF. The CDR3 bases are TGTGCCTGGAGTGTACAGGGGCTAGCGGGAGGAAGGCAGTACTTC.

V usage is TRBV19 and J usage is TRBJ2-3, with D perhaps TRBD1 (5 bases). The CDR3 consists of 15 residues. V was trimmed by 5 bases and J by 0 bases, leaving 12 bases between them. CDR1 LNHDA and CDR2 SQIVND come from the germline V gene (reference sequence). The CDR3 is CASSAREPSTDTQYF. Here the CDR3 DNA reads TGTGCCAGTAGTGCCAGGGAACCTAGCACAGATACGCAGTATTTT.

The chain uses TRBV4-2 and TRBJ1-1; D gene unclear. Per germline, CDR1 LGHNA and CDR2 YNFKEQ. V was trimmed by 1 base and J by 1 base, leaving 7 bases between them. The CDR3 sequence is 14 residues long. CDR3 residues: CASSQVFRNTEAFF. CDR3 sequence (DNA): TGTGCCAGCAGCCAAGTTTTCAGGAACACTGAAGCTTTCTTT.

The V call is TRBV18, the J call TRBJ2-7, with D possibly TRBD1 on 5 matching bases. The CDR3 runs 15 residues. Germline CDR1 and CDR2: KGHSH and LQKENI. V was trimmed by 3 bases and J by 2 bases, leaving 14 bases between them. CDR3 protein: CASSPATGPAYEQYF. The CDR3 nucleotides are TGTGCCAGCTCACCGGCTACAGGCCCTGCCTACGAGCAGTACTTC. Variable domain in full (rest from reference TRBV18 and TRBJ2-7): NAGVMQNPRHLVRRRGQEARLRCSPMKGHSHVYWYRQLPEEGLKFMVYLQKENIIDESGMPKERFSAEFPKEGPSILRIQQVVRGDSAAYFCASSPATGPAYEQYFGPGTRLTVT.

This clone has a single count. V usage is TRBV28 and J usage is TRBJ2-3; 8 bases align to TRBD2. Per the germline V gene, CDR1 is MDHEN and CDR2 is SYDVKM. This CDR3 region has 14 residues. V was clipped by 5 bases and J by 4 bases; unmatched bases: 5. This chain's CDR3 is CASSPGGAPDTQYF. CDR3 coding DNA: TGTGCCAGCAGTCCCGGGGGGGCTCCAGATACGCAGTATTTT.